The 8 T cell receptor beta chains reported below all come from one sample, sequenced in a study of beta chain features in type 1 diabetes. All of the isolated RNA was reverse transcribed, so expressed TCRB transcripts were sequenced. Generated by immunoSEQ multiplex PCR, the TCRdb table keeps only in-frame clones and is missing some. Of roughly 220,000 clones listed, under 20% are singletons. These receptors are not linked to any known antigen. Study-level results: In all four CD4+ subsets, TCRB CDR3 length was significantly, moderately reduced in type 1 diabetes.

Sequenced material: naive CD4+ T cells from blood. These receptors originate from a man aged 30-40 years with type 1 diabetes.

This clone was counted a few times. The V gene is TRBV5-4, the J gene TRBJ2-4; 13 bases map to TRBD2. The J segment lost 8 bases and the V segment lost 0 bases, leaving 5 bases of the junction unmatched. In germline, CDR1 is SGHNT, CDR2 YYREEE (reference sequence). This CDR3 is built from 16 residues. CDR3 protein: CASSLGTSGSTDIQYF. The CDR3 DNA is TGTGCCAGCAGCTTGGGGACTAGCGGGAGCACGGACATTCAGTACTTC.

The table lists this clone with a few counts. V gene TRBV4-1 combines with J gene TRBJ2-7; 11 positions match TRBD2. CDR1 and CDR2 from the germline V gene are MGHRA and YSYEKL. The length of the CDR3 is 17 residues. V shed 1 base, J shed 3 bases, and the junction held 8 bases outside the gene matches. The DNA for the CDR3 is TGCGCCAGCAGCCAAGGCCGCAGGGGACTAGCGGACTACGAGCAGTACTTC. This codes for CASSQGRRGLADYEQYF.

The gene calls are TRBV15 and TRBJ2-4; D is perhaps TRBD1 (5 bases). Germline V gene lookup returns CDR1 LNHNV and CDR2 YYDKDF (reference sequence). Trimming took off 0 bases at V and 9 bases at J, with 9 bases between the two ends. The CDR3 covers 13 residues. This CDR3 reads CATSRDREGIQYF. The CDR3 bases are TGTGCCACCAGCAGAGACAGGGAAGGCATTCAGTACTTC.

The V and J genes are TRBV10-3 and TRBJ1-1, with D uncertain. Germline assignment: CDR1 ENHRY and CDR2 SYGVKD. Between the trimmed V and J ends, which lost 0 bases and 0 bases, there was a span of 8 bases. This CDR3 has 15 residues. The CDR3 sequence is CAISESPGVNTEAFF. For the CDR3, the DNA is TGTGCCATCAGTGAGTCCCCAGGCGTGAACACTGAAGCTTTCTTT.

This clone showed up just a few times. V usage is TRBV29-1 and J usage is TRBJ2-5; D not resolved. The CDR3 runs to 14 residues. V was cut by 7 bases and J by 5 bases, with 20 bases left in between. Germline V CDR1 and CDR2: SQVTM, ANQGSEA. CDR3 in DNA: TGCAGCGCATCAGACTCGAACTCTGGGGAGACCCAGTACTTC. It yields the protein CSASDSNSGETQYF.

The CDR3 nucleotides read TGTGCCAGCAGCGTAGTACTCACCGGGGAGCTGTTTTTT. Its translation is CASSVVLTGELFF. This chain links TRBV9 with TRBJ2-2; D gene unclear. The CDR3 is 13 amino acids. V shed 0 bases and J shed 4 bases, with 4 bases lying between them. Germline loops: CDR1 SGDLS, CDR2 YYNGEE.

Only a few counts were recorded for this clone. The chain is built from TRBV29-1 and TRBJ2-1, with TRBD2 matching over 9 bases. This CDR3 spans 16 amino acids. V trimming: 7 bases; J trimming: 5 bases; junction bases outside the gene matches: 15. CDR1 is SQVTM, CDR2 ANQGSEA, per germline. CDR3 bases: TGCAGCGGATTCGCAGGGGGACTAGCAGTTGACAATGAGCAGTTCTTC. It encodes CSGFAGGLAVDNEQFF.

This clone was counted only a few times. This chain connects TRBV4-3 to TRBJ2-2; D may be TRBD2 (6 bases). Germline V lookup: CDR1 LGHNA, CDR2 YSLEER. CDR3 length: 15 residues. V lost 5 bases and J 0 bases, leaving 10 bases between the germline ends. CDR3 residues: CASSVLAPNTGELFF. DNA for the CDR3: TGCGCCAGCAGCGTTCTAGCGCCGAACACCGGGGAGCTGTTTTTT.